This T cell receptor (beta chain) comes out of a study of Ad26.COV2.S vaccination and SARS-CoV-2 variants. Whole-study results and caveats: Overall T cell responses may have been underestimated by the analyses of TCR breadth and depth. Spike-specific TCR breadth was greater in vaccine than placebo recipients. Participants given vaccine showed non-spike TCR breadth similar to that of placebo recipients.

Measured with immunoSEQ multiplex PCR; TCRdb has only the in-frame clones, and not every one. The table has roughly 450,000 clones, over 75% seen once; the top ten hold 12%. The treatment here: 15 to 20 received Ad26.COV2.S at low or high dose, single or two shots; about 5 received placebo; per-sample allocation not given. Sample collection was performed on day 63 after the first vaccine or placebo injection. About this clone: Its antigen is unknown.

V was trimmed by 3 bases and J by 5 bases, leaving 10 bases between them. Germline CDR1 SGHTA, CDR2 FQGTGA. CDR3 length: 13 amino acids. The rearrangement uses TRBV7-3 and TRBJ2-5; D unresolved. The specimen was peripheral blood, collected in a trial of Ad26.COV2.S vaccine versus placebo. The receptor was derived from a person aged 18-60 years who received the Ad26.COV2.S COVID-19 vaccine or a placebo. The CDR3 DNA follows: TGTGCCAGCAGCTTCGGTCCAGAGGAGACCCAGTACTTC. It specifies CASSFGPEETQYF.